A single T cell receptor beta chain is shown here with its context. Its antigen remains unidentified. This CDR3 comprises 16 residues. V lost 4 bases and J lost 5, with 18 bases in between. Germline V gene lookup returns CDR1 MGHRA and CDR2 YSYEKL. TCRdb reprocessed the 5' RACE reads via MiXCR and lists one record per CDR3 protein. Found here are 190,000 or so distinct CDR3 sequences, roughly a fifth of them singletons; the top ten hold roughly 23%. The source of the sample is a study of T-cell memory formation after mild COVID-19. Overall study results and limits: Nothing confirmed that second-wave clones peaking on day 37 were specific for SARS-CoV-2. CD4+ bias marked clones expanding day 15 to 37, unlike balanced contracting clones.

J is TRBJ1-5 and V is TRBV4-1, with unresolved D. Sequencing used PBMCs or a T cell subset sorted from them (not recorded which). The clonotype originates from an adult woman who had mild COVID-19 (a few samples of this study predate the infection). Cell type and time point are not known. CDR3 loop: CASSLDTKSPHQPQHF. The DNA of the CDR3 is TGCGCCAGCAGCCTGGATACAAAATCTCCTCATCAGCCCCAGCATTTT.